Given below is one T cell receptor beta chain in context. The data originate from a study of T-cell reconstitution after alpha-beta-depleted transplantation in children. Molecular barcoding with unique molecular identifiers was used for the TCRbeta library. TCRdb recomputed calls from the PCR reads with MiXCR, one row per CDR3 protein. The profile shows 250,000 to 350,000 distinct CDR3 sequences, roughly 25% of them singletons. The sequence was obtained from a male patient younger than 18 who had a stem cell transplant for acute lymphoblastic leukemia, so the T cells may come from the graft donor. Sequencing was performed on PBMCs, mostly from graft donor cells, taken 180 days after TCRalphabeta/CD19-depleted stem cell transplant.

The chain's CDR3 is CASSPRTSGSSYEQYF. In DNA form, the CDR3 reads TGTGCCAGCAGCCCCAGGACTAGCGGGAGCTCCTACGAGCAGTACTTC. J is TRBJ2-7 and V is TRBV7-8; TRBD2 aligns across 13 bases. Germline V gene lookup returns CDR1 SGHVS and CDR2 FQNEAQ. The length of the CDR3 is 16 residues. V was clipped by 5 bases and J by 0 bases; unmatched bases: 4.